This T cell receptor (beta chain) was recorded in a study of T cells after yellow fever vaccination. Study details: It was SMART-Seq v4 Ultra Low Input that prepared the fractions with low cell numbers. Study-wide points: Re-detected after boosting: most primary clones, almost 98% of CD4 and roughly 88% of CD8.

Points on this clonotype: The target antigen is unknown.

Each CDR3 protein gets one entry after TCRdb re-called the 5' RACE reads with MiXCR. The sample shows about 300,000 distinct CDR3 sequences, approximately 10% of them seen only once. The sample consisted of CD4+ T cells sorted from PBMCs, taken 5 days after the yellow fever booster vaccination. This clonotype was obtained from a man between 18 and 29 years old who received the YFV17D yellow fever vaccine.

The CDR3 sequence: CASSLAPWRGAGETQYF. The CDR3 nucleotides are TGTGCCAGCAGCTTAGCCCCCTGGCGGGGAGCGGGAGAGACCCAGTACTTC. This sequence joins TRBV7-9 and TRBJ2-5, with a possible D match to TRBD2 (6 bases). CDR1 and CDR2 (germline): SEHNR, FQNEAQ (reference sequence). This CDR3 region has 17 residues. V dropped 0 bases and J dropped 4 bases, with 18 bases sitting between them.